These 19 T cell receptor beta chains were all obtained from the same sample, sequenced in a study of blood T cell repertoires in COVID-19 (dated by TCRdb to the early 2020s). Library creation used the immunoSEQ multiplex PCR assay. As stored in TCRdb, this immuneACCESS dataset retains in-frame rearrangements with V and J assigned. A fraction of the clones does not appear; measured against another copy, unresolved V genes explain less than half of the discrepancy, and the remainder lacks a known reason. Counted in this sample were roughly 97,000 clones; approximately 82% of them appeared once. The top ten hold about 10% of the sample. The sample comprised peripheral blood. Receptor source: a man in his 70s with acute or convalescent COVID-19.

The CDR3 here is CAWNSGNSPLHF. In DNA, the CDR3 is TGTGCCTGGAATTCGGGAAATTCACCCCTCCACTTT. The genes are TRBV30 and TRBJ1-6; D not certain. V lost 4 bases and J lost 7, with 8 bases in between. The CDR3 is 12 residues long. CDR1 is GTSNPN and CDR2 is SVGIG in the germline V gene (reference sequence).

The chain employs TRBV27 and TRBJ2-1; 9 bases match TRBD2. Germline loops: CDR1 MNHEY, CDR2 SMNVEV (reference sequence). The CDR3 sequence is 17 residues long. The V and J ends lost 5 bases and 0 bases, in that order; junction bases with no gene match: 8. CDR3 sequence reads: CASSRTSAKSSYNEQFF. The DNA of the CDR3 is TGTGCCAGCAGTAGGACTAGCGCTAAGAGCTCCTACAATGAGCAGTTCTTC.

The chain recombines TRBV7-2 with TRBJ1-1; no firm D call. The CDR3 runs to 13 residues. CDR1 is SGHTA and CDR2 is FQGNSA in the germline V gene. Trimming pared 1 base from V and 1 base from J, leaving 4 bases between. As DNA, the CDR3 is TGTGCCAGCAGCTTAGGTAGGAACACTGAAGCTTTCTTT. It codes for CASSLGRNTEAFF.

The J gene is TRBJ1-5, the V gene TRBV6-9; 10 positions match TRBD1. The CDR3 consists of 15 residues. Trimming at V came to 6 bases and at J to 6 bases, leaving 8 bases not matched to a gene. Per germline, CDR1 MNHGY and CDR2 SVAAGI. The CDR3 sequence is CASRPGTGVCQPQHF. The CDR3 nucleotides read TGTGCCAGCAGACCCGGGACAGGGGTTTGTCAGCCCCAGCATTTT.

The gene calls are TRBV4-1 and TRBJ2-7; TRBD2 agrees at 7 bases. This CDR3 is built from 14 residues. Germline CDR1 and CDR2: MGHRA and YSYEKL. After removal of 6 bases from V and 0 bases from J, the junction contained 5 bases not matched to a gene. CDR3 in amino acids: CASSFGGSSYEQYF. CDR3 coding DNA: TGCGCCAGCAGTTTTGGCGGGAGCTCCTACGAGCAGTACTTC.

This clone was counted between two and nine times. For the CDR3, the DNA is TGCGCCAGCACCAGGGACAGAGGCAATGAGCAGTTCTTC. Residues: CASTRDRGNEQFF. The chain recombines TRBV5-1 with TRBJ2-1; 7 bases are a match to TRBD1. Trimming at V came to 6 bases and at J to 6 bases, leaving 6 bases not matched to a gene. This CDR3 comprises 13 residues. The germline gives CDR1 SGHRS, CDR2 YFSETQ.

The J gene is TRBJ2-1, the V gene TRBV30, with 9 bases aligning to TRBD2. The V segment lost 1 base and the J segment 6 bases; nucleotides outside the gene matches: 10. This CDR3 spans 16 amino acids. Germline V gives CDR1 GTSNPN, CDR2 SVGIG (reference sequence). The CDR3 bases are TGTGCCTGGAGTGGACTAGCGGCATTGATTGGCAATGAGCAGTTCTTC. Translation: CAWSGLAALIGNEQFF. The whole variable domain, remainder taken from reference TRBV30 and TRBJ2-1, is SQTIHQWPATLVQPVGSPLSLECTVEGTSNPNLYWYRQAAGRGLQLLFYSVGIGQISSEVPQNLSASRPQDRQFILSSKKLLLSDSGFYLCAWSGLAALIGNEQFFGPGTRLTVL.

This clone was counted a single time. CDR3: CASSRDRGAYGYTF. The CDR3 nucleotides read TGTGCCAGCAGCAGGGACAGGGGCGCCTATGGCTACACCTTC. The rearrangement joins TRBV7-9 to TRBJ1-2; TRBD1 matches 10 bases. The CDR3 consists of 14 residues. After removal of 5 bases from V and 4 bases from J, the junction contained 4 bases not matched to a gene. Germline-derived CDR1 and CDR2 are SEHNR and FQNEAQ (reference sequence).

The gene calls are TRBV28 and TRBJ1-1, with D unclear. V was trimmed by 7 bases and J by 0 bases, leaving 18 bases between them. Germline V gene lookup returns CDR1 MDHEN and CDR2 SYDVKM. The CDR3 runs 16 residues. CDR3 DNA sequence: TGTGCCAGCATAAAATTCAGGCTGCACCTGAACACTGAAGCTTTCTTT. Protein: CASIKFRLHLNTEAFF.

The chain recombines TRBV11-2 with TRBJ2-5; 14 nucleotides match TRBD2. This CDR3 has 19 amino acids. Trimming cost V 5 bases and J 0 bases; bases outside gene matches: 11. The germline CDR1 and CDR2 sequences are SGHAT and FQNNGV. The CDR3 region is CASSPYGLAGGPNQETQYF. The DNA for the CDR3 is TGTGCCAGCAGCCCCTACGGACTAGCGGGAGGCCCAAACCAAGAGACCCAGTACTTC.

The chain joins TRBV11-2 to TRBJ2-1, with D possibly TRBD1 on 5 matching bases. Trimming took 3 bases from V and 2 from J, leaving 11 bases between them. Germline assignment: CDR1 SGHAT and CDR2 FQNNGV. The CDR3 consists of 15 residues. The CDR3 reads CASSFRDPPYNEQFF. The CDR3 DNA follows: TGTGCCAGCAGCTTCAGGGATCCCCCCTACAATGAGCAGTTCTTC.

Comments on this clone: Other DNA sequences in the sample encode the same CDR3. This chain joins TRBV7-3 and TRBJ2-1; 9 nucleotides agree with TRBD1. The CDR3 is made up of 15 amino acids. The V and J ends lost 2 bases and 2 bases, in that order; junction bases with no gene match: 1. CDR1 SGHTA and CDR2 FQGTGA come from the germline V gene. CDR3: CASSLDRGTYNEQFF. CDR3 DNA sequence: TGTGCCAGCAGCTTAGACAGGGGGACCTACAATGAGCAGTTCTTC.

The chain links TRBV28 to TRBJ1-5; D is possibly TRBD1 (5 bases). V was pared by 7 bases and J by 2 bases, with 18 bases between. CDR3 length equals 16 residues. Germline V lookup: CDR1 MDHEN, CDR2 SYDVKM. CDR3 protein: CASTPGGSSGNQPQHF. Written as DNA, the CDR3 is TGTGCCAGCACACCGGGGGGGAGTTCTGGCAATCAGCCCCAGCATTTT.

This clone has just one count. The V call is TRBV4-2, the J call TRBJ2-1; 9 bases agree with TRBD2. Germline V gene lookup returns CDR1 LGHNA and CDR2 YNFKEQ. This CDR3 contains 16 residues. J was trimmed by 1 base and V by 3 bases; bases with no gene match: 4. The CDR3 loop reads CASSHYSGSSYNEQFF. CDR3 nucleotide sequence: TGTGCCAGCAGCCATTATAGCGGGAGTTCCTACAATGAGCAGTTCTTC.

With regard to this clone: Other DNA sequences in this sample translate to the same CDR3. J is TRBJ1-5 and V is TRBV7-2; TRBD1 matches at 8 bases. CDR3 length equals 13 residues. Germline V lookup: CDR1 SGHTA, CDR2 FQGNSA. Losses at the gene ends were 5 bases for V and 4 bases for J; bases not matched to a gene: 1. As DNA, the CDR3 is TGTGCCAGCAGCCGACAGGGGAATCAGCCCCAGCATTTT. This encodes CASSRQGNQPQHF. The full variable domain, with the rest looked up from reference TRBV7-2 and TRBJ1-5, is GAGVSQSPSNKVTEKGKDVELRCDPISGHTALYWYRQSLGQGLEFLIYFQGNSAPDKSGLPSDRFSAERTGGSVSTLTIQRTQQEDSAVYLCASSRQGNQPQHFGDGTRLSIL.

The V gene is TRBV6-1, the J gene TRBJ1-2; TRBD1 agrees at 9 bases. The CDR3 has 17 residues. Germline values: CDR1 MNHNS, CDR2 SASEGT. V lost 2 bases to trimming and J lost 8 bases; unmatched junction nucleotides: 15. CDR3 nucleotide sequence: TGTGCCAGCAGTGAAACCCCCATAGGACAGGGGAGAGGCGGCTACACCTTC. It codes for CASSETPIGQGRGGYTF.

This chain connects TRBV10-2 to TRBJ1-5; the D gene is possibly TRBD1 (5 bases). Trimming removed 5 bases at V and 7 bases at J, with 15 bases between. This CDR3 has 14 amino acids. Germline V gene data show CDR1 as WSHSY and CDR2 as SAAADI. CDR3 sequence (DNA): TGCGCCAGCAGTCGCATCCAGGGAAGCCAGCCCCAGCATTTT. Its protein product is CASSRIQGSQPQHF.

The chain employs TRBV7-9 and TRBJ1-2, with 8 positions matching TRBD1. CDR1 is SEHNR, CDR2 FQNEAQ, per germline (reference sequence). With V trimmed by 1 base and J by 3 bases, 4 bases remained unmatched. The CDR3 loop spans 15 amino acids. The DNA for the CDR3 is TGTGCCAGCAGCTTAGGAGGGACAGGCGACTATGGCTACACCTTC. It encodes CASSLGGTGDYGYTF.

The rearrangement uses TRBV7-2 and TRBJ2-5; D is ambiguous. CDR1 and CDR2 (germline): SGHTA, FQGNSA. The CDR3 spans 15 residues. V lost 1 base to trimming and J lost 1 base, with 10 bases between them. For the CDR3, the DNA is TGTGCCAGCAGCTTAGGCAGGTCCCTCCAAGAGACCCAGTACTTC. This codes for CASSLGRSLQETQYF.